A single T cell receptor beta chain is shown here with its context. The sample originates from a study of blood T cell repertoires in COVID-19. Turning to the study itself: Specimens from acute and convalescent COVID-19 originated in the United States, Italy and Spain. Nucleic acid was either cDNA or gDNA, and it came from T cells, B-cell-depleted T cells, or PBMCs.

As originally analysed: The authors estimated nucleated cell counts from reference gene primer amplification. Clones were read by immunoSEQ multiplex PCR, and TCRdb kept only the in-frame ones, dropping some. V and J calls plus clone size are reproduced from that table; the DNA served to infer D and trimming. Among roughly 130,000 clones, around 87% were seen once, and the ten largest hold less than 4.5%. Trimming cost V 6 bases and J 5 bases; bases outside gene matches: 1. The CDR3 sequence is 13 residues long. The germline gives CDR1 KGHSH, CDR2 LQKENI. The receptor was derived from a woman aged 55-69 years with acute or convalescent COVID-19. The V and J genes are TRBV18 and TRBJ2-1, with TRBD1 matching over 10 bases. Material for sequencing was peripheral blood. The DNA for the CDR3 is TGTGCCAGCTCCGGGACAGGGGACAATGAGCAGTTCTTC. It yields the protein CASSGTGDNEQFF.